These 18 T cell receptor beta chains came from one sample sequenced in a study of early T cells in non-severe SARS-CoV-2 infection. MiXCR, run by TCRdb on the 5' RACE reads, gives a single entry per CDR3 protein. The table includes about 77,000 distinct CDR3 sequences, 9% to 10% detected once. The specimen sequenced was whole blood. The receptor source for this set is an adult who was a healthcare worker with PCR-confirmed SARS-CoV-2 infection or an uninfected control (not recorded which).

This clonotype was seen many times. This chain uses TRBV5-5 with TRBJ1-1; D gene ambiguous. CDR1 SGHKS and CDR2 YYEKEE come from the germline V gene (reference sequence). CDR3 size: 12 residues. The V end was cut by 1 base, the J end by 1 base, with 2 bases between. The CDR3 sequence is CASSLSNTEAFF. CDR3 DNA: TGTGCCAGCAGCTTGTCGAACACTGAAGCTTTCTTT.

This clonotype has a count of ten or more. The V call is TRBV18, the J call TRBJ2-1; 7 nucleotides match TRBD2. The CDR3 has 14 amino acids. In germline, CDR1 is KGHSH, CDR2 LQKENI. V lost 3 bases and J lost 7; bases outside the gene matches: 6. The CDR3 coding sequence is TGTGCCAGCTCACCTCAGCGGGGCGGGAATGAGCAGTTCTTC. It yields the protein CASSPQRGGNEQFF.

This clonotype was detected ten times or more. This chain connects TRBV20-1 to TRBJ1-1; D is uncertain. CDR1 DFQATT and CDR2 SNEGSKA come from the germline V gene (reference sequence). Trimming cost V 3 bases and J 5 bases, with 16 bases left between them. This CDR3 is 14 amino acids long. CDR3 amino acids: CSASGLPGRTEAFF. The CDR3 nucleotides read TGCAGTGCTAGCGGACTACCCGGGAGGACTGAAGCTTTCTTT.

This clonotype was observed at least ten times. The V call is TRBV19, the J call TRBJ2-4, with D perhaps TRBD1 or TRBD2 (5 bases each). Trimming stripped 3 bases from V and 9 bases from J, with 15 bases between. From germline, CDR1 is LNHDA and CDR2 SQIVND (reference sequence). This CDR3 is 14 amino acids long. This CDR3 is CASSIGQGVSIQYF. CDR3 bases: TGTGCCAGTAGTATTGGGCAGGGAGTTAGCATTCAGTACTTC.

This clonotype was counted ten times or more. The V and J genes are TRBV6-5 and TRBJ2-2; D is ambiguous. Trimming took off 6 bases at V and 2 bases at J, with 16 bases between the two ends. Germline V gene lookup returns CDR1 MNHEY and CDR2 SVGAGI. The CDR3 consists of 16 residues. CDR3 amino acids: CASSRRTGPNTGELFF. Written as DNA, the CDR3 is TGTGCCAGCAGCCGGCGGACCGGGCCCAACACCGGGGAGCTGTTTTTT.

The chain joins TRBV18 to TRBJ1-1; the match to TRBD1 covers 9 bases. From germline, CDR1 is KGHSH and CDR2 LQKENI. The CDR3 is made up of 17 amino acids. V was clipped by 0 bases and J by 7 bases; unmatched bases: 12. CDR3 sequence reads: CASSPPIVRGTGSEAFF. The CDR3 nucleotides read TGTGCCAGCTCACCACCGATCGTCCGCGGGACAGGGAGTGAAGCTTTCTTT.

This clonotype has only a few counts. J is TRBJ2-7 and V is TRBV6-2 or TRBV6-3; no clear D. The germline V gene has CDR1 MNHEY and CDR2 SVGEGT. CDR3 length equals 12 residues. V was shortened by 5 bases and J by 5 bases, with 10 bases between the two germline ends. CDR3 loop: CASSKRMDEQYF. DNA for the CDR3: TGTGCCAGCAGTAAAAGGATGGACGAGCAGTACTTC.

This clonotype was recorded a few times. CDR3 bases: TGTGCCAGCAGTTACTCGGGGTGGGCAGGTAGCGGGGACAATGAGCAGTTCTTC. Translating it yields CASSYSGWAGSGDNEQFF. This sequence joins TRBV6-5 and TRBJ2-1; 8 bases line up with TRBD2. The CDR3 contains 18 residues. V was clipped by 0 bases and J by 5 bases; unmatched bases: 12. Germline V lookup: CDR1 MNHEY, CDR2 SVGAGI.

This clonotype was recorded at least ten times. The rearrangement joins TRBV27 to TRBJ1-5, with D unresolved. CDR3 size: 18 residues. CDR1 is MNHEY and CDR2 is SMNVEV in the germline V gene (reference sequence). V lost 9 bases, J lost 0 bases, and 24 bases lay in between. The CDR3 DNA reads TGTGCCAGGAATAGGGCAGGCCAGCGACAAGATAGCAATCAGCCCCAGCATTTT. This gives the protein CARNRAGQRQDSNQPQHF.

This clonotype was seen ten or more times. The chain joins TRBV10-3 to TRBJ2-5; 8 bases match TRBD2. The CDR3 has 15 amino acids. V shed 2 bases and J 5 bases; nucleotides not matched to a gene: 7. Germline CDR1 is ENHRY and CDR2 is SYGVKD. The CDR3 is CAISEGLGGGETQYF. In DNA form, the CDR3 reads TGTGCCATCAGTGAGGGTCTTGGCGGGGGGGAGACCCAGTACTTC.

This clonotype was seen a few times. This chain connects TRBV24-1 to TRBJ2-1, with TRBD1 matching 11 bases. J was trimmed by 9 bases and V by 0 bases; bases with no gene match: 6. Germline lookup yields CDR1 KGHDR and CDR2 SFDVKD. The CDR3 has 16 amino acids. The CDR3 sequence: CATSDLRTGGSGEQFF. CDR3 nucleotide sequence: TGTGCCACCAGTGATTTGAGGACAGGGGGCTCGGGTGAGCAGTTCTTC.

The sample holds a few counts of this clonotype. The V gene is TRBV20-1, the J gene TRBJ2-3; 7 nucleotides match TRBD1. CDR1 is DFQATT, CDR2 SNEGSKA, per germline (reference sequence). The CDR3 loop spans 15 amino acids. Trimming removed 0 bases from V and 2 bases from J; junction bases left unmatched: 5. The CDR3 DNA is TGCAGTGCTAGAGAACCGGGACAGTACACAGATACGCAGTATTTT. Protein: CSAREPGQYTDTQYF.

This clonotype came up a few times. The chain carries TRBV12-3 or TRBV12-4 and TRBJ1-6; the D gene is possibly TRBD1 (6 bases). The CDR3 is 14 residues long. The V end lost 6 bases, the J end lost 10 bases, and 16 bases lay between the germline ends. This CDR3 reads CASRWTDLTSPLHF. CDR3 bases: TGTGCCAGCAGATGGACAGATCTGACCTCACCCCTCCACTTT.

This clonotype was counted between two and nine times. The chain employs TRBV28 and TRBJ2-7, with D possibly TRBD1 on 5 matching bases. V was pared by 6 bases and J by 2 bases, with 8 bases between. The CDR3 spans 12 residues. The germline gives CDR1 MDHEN, CDR2 SYDVKM. CDR3 region: CASRAGTYEQYF. In nucleotides, the CDR3 is TGTGCCAGCAGGGCAGGGACCTACGAGCAGTACTTC.

There are many counts of this clonotype. The chain recombines TRBV7-2 with TRBJ2-3, with D unclear. The CDR3 has 15 amino acids. Deletions cut 3 bases from V and 0 bases from J, with 10 bases between. Per germline, CDR1 SGHTA and CDR2 FQGNSA. In nucleotides, the CDR3 is TGTGCCAGCAGCTTGGGCACAACTAGCACAGATACGCAGTATTTT. Its protein product is CASSLGTTSTDTQYF.

This clonotype was found many times. The chain recombines TRBV7-8 with TRBJ2-7, with 7 bases that match TRBD1. Losses at the gene ends were 2 bases for V and 0 bases for J; bases not matched to a gene: 7. The CDR3 loop spans 16 amino acids. Germline values: CDR1 SGHVS, CDR2 FQNEAQ. DNA for the CDR3: TGTGCCAGCAGCTTATTTCCGACAGGGATCTCCTACGAGCAGTACTTC. This translates into CASSLFPTGISYEQYF.

A remark on this clonotype: One junction end does not reproduce the germline sequence, and a read error may be involved. Here the CDR3 reads CATSDQSGDSSRPYEQYF. Here the CDR3 DNA reads TGCGCCACCAGTGACCAGAGCGGGGACTCCTCACGCCCGTACGAGCAGTACTTC. The J gene is TRBJ2-7, the V gene TRBV24-1; the match to TRBD2 covers 7 bases. The germline V gene has CDR1 KGHDR and CDR2 SFDVKD. This CDR3 has 18 amino acids.

This clonotype has ten or more counts. The chain combines TRBV28 with TRBJ2-7; D possibly corresponds to TRBD1 (5 bases). The V end lost 1 base, the J end lost 6 bases, and 7 bases lay between the germline ends. Germline CDR1 reads MDHEN; CDR2 reads SYDVKM. The CDR3 length is 12 residues. The CDR3 loop reads CASSLLGVEQYF. CDR3 sequence (DNA): TGTGCCAGCAGTTTATTAGGGGTCGAGCAGTACTTC. The entire variable domain, with the rest obtained from reference TRBV28 and TRBJ2-7, is as follows: DVKVTQSSRYLVKRTGEKVFLECVQDMDHENMFWYRQDPGLGLRLIYFSYDVKMKEKGDIPEGYSVSREKKERFSLILESASTNQTSMYLCASSLLGVEQYFGPGTRLTVT.